This passage covers 26 T cell receptor beta chains from one sample sequenced in a study of radiation and T cells in renal cell carcinoma. Profiled with immunoSEQ multiplex PCR; TCRdb holds only in-frame clones, not every one. The sample records 150,000 or so clones, approximately 90% being singletons. Time point of the sample: baseline pretreatment blood. Treatment indicated: 15 Gy SBRT to primary tumor, nephrectomy 4 weeks later. The sequencing here drew on blood, taken from a patient whose treatment included radiotherapy and nephrectomy. The receptors originated from a woman aged 45 to 65 with renal cell carcinoma.

The chain links TRBV29-1 to TRBJ2-2; TRBD2 matches at 7 bases. This CDR3 is 14 amino acids long. Per germline, CDR1 SQVTM and CDR2 ANQGSEA. The V and J ends lost 5 bases and 0 bases, in that order; junction bases with no gene match: 3. CDR3 coding DNA: TGCAGCGTTAGTCTAGCGGCGAACACCGGGGAGCTGTTTTTT. Amino acid sequence: CSVSLAANTGELFF.

The chain has TRBV19 and TRBJ1-1; 8 nucleotides agree with TRBD1. This CDR3 has 14 residues. Trimming took 6 bases from V and 3 from J; bases not matched to a gene: 6. Germline assignment: CDR1 LNHDA and CDR2 SQIVND (reference sequence). CDR3 in DNA: TGTGCCAGTAGGGATACAGGGGGGGACACTGAAGCTTTCTTT. The encoded protein is CASRDTGGDTEAFF.

The CDR3 sequence is CASSYRVGLVVAFF. CDR3 coding DNA: TGTGCCAGCAGTTACAGGGTGGGACTTGTAGTGGCTTTCTTT. This rearrangement joins TRBV6-5 to TRBJ1-1; a weak D match, TRBD1 (5 bases). V gave up 2 bases and J gave up 11 bases, with 18 bases separating them. This CDR3 is built from 14 residues. Looked up from germline, CDR1 is MNHEY and CDR2 is SVGAGI.

This clone has more than one count but fewer than ten. The chain links TRBV7-9 to TRBJ1-1, with TRBD1 identical over 7 bases. The CDR3 extends over 13 amino acids. Trimming took 6 bases from V and 0 from J; bases not matched to a gene: 1. Germline CDR1 is SEHNR and CDR2 is FQNEAQ (reference sequence). CDR3: CASSGQVNTEAFF. In DNA, the CDR3 is TGTGCCAGCAGTGGACAGGTGAACACTGAAGCTTTCTTT.

The chain joins TRBV11-2 to TRBJ1-1; possibly TRBD1 for D (5 bases). The CDR3 totals 14 residues. Germline V CDR1 and CDR2: SGHAT, FQNNGV. V was shortened by 1 base and J by 1 base, with 7 bases between the two germline ends. CDR3 nucleotide sequence: TGTGCCAGCAGCTTAGGAGGGACGAACACTGAAGCTTTCTTT. Its translation is CASSLGGTNTEAFF. Full variable domain (remainder filled in from reference TRBV11-2 and TRBJ1-1): EAGVAQSPRYKIIEKRQSVAFWCNPISGHATLYWYQQILGQGPKLLIQFQNNGVVDDSQLPKDRFSAERLKGVDSTLKIQPAKLEDSAVYLCASSLGGTNTEAFFGQGTRLTVV.

The chain links TRBV5-1 to TRBJ2-3, with 13 bases matching TRBD2. The CDR3 is made up of 16 amino acids. The junction had 5 bases not matched to a gene; V was cut back by 4 bases and J by 3 bases. Germline V gene lookup returns CDR1 SGHRS and CDR2 YFSETQ. CDR3 DNA sequence: TGCGCCAGCAGCCTCCGACTAGCGGGGGGAACAGATACGCAGTATTTT. Protein product: CASSLRLAGGTDTQYF.

The chain is built from TRBV13 and TRBJ1-2; maybe TRBD1 (5 bases). The CDR3 spans 15 residues. From germline, CDR1 is PRHDT and CDR2 FYEKMQ (reference sequence). V was trimmed by 3 bases and J by 5 bases, leaving 16 bases between them. The DNA of the CDR3 is TGTGCCAGCAGCTTTACCAGGGCATTTGGATATGGCTACACCTTC. This translates into CASSFTRAFGYGYTF.

The chain links TRBV30 to TRBJ1-2, with D possibly TRBD1 on 6 matching bases. The CDR3 covers 13 residues. With 5 bases removed from V and 3 bases from J, the gap between germline ends came to 13 bases. Germline lookup yields CDR1 GTSNPN and CDR2 SVGIG (reference sequence). CDR3 DNA: TGTGCCTGGTACCGACAGGAGTACTATGGCTACACCTTC. Translating gives CAWYRQEYYGYTF.

V is TRBV6-5 and J is TRBJ2-7, with D tentatively TRBD1 or TRBD2 (5 bases each). Germline CDR1 MNHEY, CDR2 SVGAGI. Trimming removed 2 bases from V and 4 bases from J, with 9 bases in between. This CDR3 region has 13 residues. The CDR3 coding sequence is TGTGCCAGCAGTTACCCCGGGACGTACGAGCAGTACTTC. Its protein is CASSYPGTYEQYF.

Turning to this clone: It is likely a read error, because the conserved phenylalanine at the end of the CDR3 is missing. V usage is TRBV11-3 and J usage is TRBJ2-2; 10 nucleotides agree with TRBD2. With 3 bases clipped from V and 1 base from J, the junction kept 2 bases outside the gene matches. The CDR3 contains 16 residues. In germline, CDR1 is SGHNT, CDR2 YENEEA. The CDR3 DNA sequence: TGTGCCAGCAGCTTCGGACTAGCGGAGAACACCGGGGAGCTGTTTATT. It specifies CASSFGLAENTGELFI.

This sequence joins TRBV9 and TRBJ2-1; possible D gene TRBD2, 6 bases. The CDR3 is 15 amino acids. V was clipped by 0 bases and J by 6 bases, with 13 bases between them. Germline lookup yields CDR1 SGDLS and CDR2 YYNGEE. Here the CDR3 DNA reads TGTGCCAGCAGCGTAGTGGACTACCTAGTCAATGAGCAGTTCTTC. Its protein is CASSVVDYLVNEQFF.

The V and J genes are TRBV29-1 and TRBJ2-1, with D hard to call. CDR3 length equals 15 residues. CDR1 and CDR2 from the germline V gene are SQVTM and ANQGSEA. Trimming shortened V by 1 base and J by 2 bases, and 12 bases separated the two germline ends. The CDR3 DNA is TGCAGCGTTGAAGTGTTTTCCCCTACCTACAATGAGCAGTTCTTC. Residues: CSVEVFSPTYNEQFF.

V usage is TRBV23-1 and J usage is TRBJ1-1; possibly TRBD1 for D (6 bases). TRBV23-1 is an ORF for which the function is uncertain. V lost 0 bases and J lost 5, with 13 bases in between. This CDR3 comprises 15 residues. CDR3 DNA sequence: TGCGCCAGCAGTCAATCACAGGGAAGTGGGACTGAAGCTTTCTTT. Translating it yields CASSQSQGSGTEAFF.

CDR3 in DNA: TGTGCCAGTGGGGACAGGGAGTTTTATATCAATCAGCCCCAGCATTTT. This translates into CASGDREFYINQPQHF. This chain uses TRBV19 with TRBJ1-5, with 9 nucleotides matching TRBD1. V shed 8 bases, J shed 3 bases, and the junction held 11 bases outside the gene matches. There are 16 residues in the CDR3. CDR1 LNHDA and CDR2 SQIVND come from the germline V gene (reference sequence).

This clone is a singleton in its sample. The chain is built from TRBV2 and TRBJ2-1; D unclear. V was clipped by 8 bases and J by 6 bases, with 14 bases between them. This CDR3 contains 13 residues. CDR1 is SNHLY and CDR2 is FYNNEI in the germline V gene. CDR3 residues: CASRGPSINEQFF. DNA of the CDR3: TGTGCCAGCCGCGGACCGAGTATCAATGAGCAGTTCTTC.

Only one count was recorded for this clone. CDR3 amino acids: CATQRGGGETQYF. In DNA form, the CDR3 reads TGTGCCACCCAGCGGGGGGGAGGGGAGACCCAGTACTTC. V is TRBV15 and J is TRBJ2-5, with 10 bases that match TRBD2. Per germline, CDR1 LNHNV and CDR2 YYDKDF (reference sequence). Losses at the gene ends were 8 bases for V and 5 bases for J; bases not matched to a gene: 5. CDR3 size: 13 residues. Based on the CDR3 plus reference TRBV15 and TRBJ2-5, the full variable domain is DAMVIQNPRYQVTQFGKPVTLSCSQTLNHNVMYWYQQKSSQAPKLLFHYYDKDFNNEADTPDNFQSRRPNTSFCFLDIRSPGLGDTAMYLCATQRGGGETQYFGPGTRLLVL.

This chain uses TRBV18 with TRBJ2-7, with D unclear. Between the trimmed V and J ends, which lost 3 bases and 6 bases, there was a span of 21 bases. In germline, CDR1 is KGHSH, CDR2 LQKENI. The CDR3 sequence is 16 residues long. The CDR3 region is CASSPLGPNRASEQYF. The CDR3 bases are TGTGCCAGCTCACCGCTCGGACCCAATCGGGCGAGCGAGCAGTACTTC.

The table lists this clone with a few counts. One junction end does not reproduce the germline sequence, and a read error may be involved. The DNA of the CDR3 is TGTGCCAGTGGGAATAGTCGGGACAGGATTTTT. Protein: CASGNSRDRIF. This rearrangement joins TRBV19 to TRBJ1-4; the match to TRBD1 covers 8 bases. The V gene's germline CDR1 is LNHDA and CDR2 SQIVND (reference sequence). The CDR3 extends over 11 amino acids. Drawing the rest from reference TRBV19 and TRBJ1-4, the complete variable domain is DGGITQSPKYLFRKEGQNVTLSCEQNLNHDAMYWYRQDPGQGLRLIYYSQIVNDFQKGDIAEGYSVSREKKESFPLTVTSAQKNPTAFYLCASGNSRDRIFGSGTQLSVL.

The V call is TRBV19, the J call TRBJ1-5; 10 positions agree with TRBD1. The CDR3 is 17 residues long. V was clipped by 5 bases and J by 1 base; unmatched bases: 8. In germline, CDR1 is LNHDA, CDR2 SQIVND (reference sequence). CDR3 nucleotide sequence: TGTGCCAGTAGTCCGACAGGGGGCGATTCAAGCAATCAGCCCCAGCATTTT. Residues: CASSPTGGDSSNQPQHF.

This chain links TRBV6-5 with TRBJ1-2; 8 nucleotides match TRBD1. J gave up 7 bases and V 6 bases, and 7 bases lay outside the gene matches. The CDR3 extends over 13 amino acids. The germline CDR1 and CDR2 sequences are MNHEY and SVGAGI. This CDR3 is CASSPGQGRGYTF. The CDR3 nucleotides read TGTGCCAGCAGCCCAGGACAGGGACGTGGCTACACCTTC.

The chain uses TRBV7-6 and TRBJ1-1; 7 bases line up with TRBD1. J gave up 1 base and V 4 bases, and 15 bases lay outside the gene matches. This CDR3 contains 18 residues. Germline CDR1 and CDR2: SGHVS and FNYEAQ. CDR3 DNA sequence: TGTGCCAGCAGCTCCCGAGACCCGACAGGGCGGTGGAACACTGAAGCTTTCTTT. Translating gives CASSSRDPTGRWNTEAFF.

V gene TRBV6-1 combines with J gene TRBJ2-7; TRBD2 aligns across 9 bases. This CDR3 has 13 amino acids. V was pared by 11 bases and J by 6 bases, with 11 bases of the junction left unmatched. The germline gives CDR1 MNHNS, CDR2 SASEGT. The CDR3 here is CAAGGLPRGEQYF. For the CDR3, the DNA is TGTGCCGCGGGGGGGCTACCTCGCGGCGAGCAGTACTTC.

This clone was detected a few times. This chain connects TRBV29-1 to TRBJ2-7; 7 bases agree with TRBD1. The CDR3 runs to 13 residues. The germline V gene has CDR1 SQVTM and CDR2 ANQGSEA. This chain's CDR3 is CPNPPGTAYEQYF. The CDR3 DNA reads TGCCCTAACCCTCCCGGGACAGCCTACGAGCAGTACTTC.

V is TRBV7-8 and J is TRBJ2-1; a possible D gene is TRBD2 (5 bases). CDR1 and CDR2 from the germline V gene are SGHVS and FQNEAQ. V was shortened by 1 base and J by 7 bases, with 11 bases between the two germline ends. The CDR3 sequence is 14 residues long. In nucleotides, the CDR3 is TGTGCCAGCAGCTTAGTGGGTAGAGGGAATGAGCAGTTCTTC. Amino acid sequence: CASSLVGRGNEQFF.

CDR3 region: CASSPTGGNQPQHF. As DNA, the CDR3 is TGCGCCAGCAGCCCCACAGGGGGCAATCAGCCCCAGCATTTT. The chain uses TRBV5-1 and TRBJ1-5; 7 bases align to TRBD1. The CDR3 totals 14 residues. V was pared by 4 bases and J by 2 bases, with 3 bases of the junction left unmatched. Germline values: CDR1 SGHRS, CDR2 YFSETQ. Filled out from reference TRBV5-1 and TRBJ1-5, the complete variable domain reads KAGVTQTPRYLIKTRGQQVTLSCSPISGHRSVSWYQQTPGQGLQFLFEYFSETQRNKGNFPGRFSGRQFSNSRSEMNVSTLELGDSALYLCASSPTGGNQPQHFGDGTRLSIL.

V usage is TRBV7-3 and J usage is TRBJ2-3; D gene uncertain. This CDR3 region has 12 residues. The germline V and J ends were trimmed by 3 bases and 10 bases, with 11 bases remaining between them. Germline V gene lookup returns CDR1 SGHTA and CDR2 FQGTGA. This chain's CDR3 is CASSFVGQAQYF. In nucleotides, the CDR3 is TGTGCCAGCAGCTTTGTAGGTCAAGCGCAGTATTTT.